A few counts support the clone carrying this TCR beta chain. Clones were sequenced by immunoSEQ multiplex PCR, and TCRdb holds only the in-frame ones, with some missing. This table holds a few hundred thousand clones, 88% found once. The sample comes from a study of blood T cell repertoires in COVID-19. At the level of the study: The United States, Italy and Spain provided the acute and convalescent COVID-19 samples.

CDR1 is SNHLY, CDR2 FYNNEI, per germline. V was pared by 4 bases and J by 4 bases, with 10 bases of the junction left unmatched. This CDR3 spans 16 amino acids. Enrolled through a virtual design, the participants were between about 18 and 100 years of age and came from about two dozen US areas. Participants were placed into cohorts based on the clinical history they reported. Donors in Cohort 3 counted as recovered after two negative PCRs, clearance, or symptom resolution. The receptor comes from a woman aged 18-30 years who had recovered from COVID-19. The source material was PBMCs or T cells enriched from blood (not recorded which). This chain joins TRBV2 and TRBJ2-5; 9 positions agree with TRBD1. The CDR3 protein is CASSGRGQGRGETQYF. The CDR3 coding sequence is TGTGCCAGCAGTGGGCGGGGACAGGGAAGGGGAGAGACCCAGTACTTC.